This is a list of T cell receptor beta chains from one sample in a study of cytomegalovirus exposure and HLA in healthy donors. The table came from immunoSEQ multiplex PCR; TCRdb's copy has only in-frame clones and leaves some out. This sample has about 160,000 clones, with around nine tenths found just once. The source material was PBMCs. These receptors all stem from a woman younger than 45 in good health and CMV-seronegative. Each CDR3 is given without its conserved first and last residue. The D gene is left open where the match is weak. Clone sizes are given selectively: once, few, many, or a class where the clone is expanded.

size	V	J	D	CDR3
.	TRBV27	TRBJ2-7	.	ASTATPRGEQY
.	TRBV4-1	TRBJ2-7	.	ASGGPSGEQY
.	TRBV5-6	TRBJ2-1	.	ASSPGDSYNEQF
once	TRBV5-6	TRBJ1-2	.	ASSKTSGANYGYT
.	TRBV4-3	TRBJ2-7	TRBD1	ASSQRPGTGAYEQY
.	TRBV9	TRBJ2-7	.	ASSASTSAPKQY
.	TRBV5-1	TRBJ2-5	.	ASSLVTGSGQETQY
.	TRBV10-1	TRBJ2-7	.	ASSESTGAYEQY
.	TRBV6-5	TRBJ1-5	TRBD1	ASSPTGDRGQPQH
.	TRBV18	TRBJ1-1	TRBD1	ASSRQGDTEAF
.	TRBV6-1	TRBJ1-4	.	ASSEQGGTNEKLF
.	TRBV7-9	TRBJ2-3	TRBD2	ASSAHSGGTDTQY
.	TRBV4-1	TRBJ2-7	.	ASSQVDSFSYEQY
.	TRBV14	TRBJ2-3	TRBD2	ASSRRVRAGGGTDTQY
.	TRBV29-1	TRBJ2-6	.	SMRSGANVLT
.	TRBV29-1	TRBJ1-1	TRBD1	SVEGGRSEGQGGWTEAF
.	TRBV7-2	TRBJ2-2	TRBD1	ASSSIRTGGELF
.	TRBV5-1	TRBJ2-2	TRBD1	ASRGTGNTGELF
.	TRBV7-9	TRBJ1-3	.	ASSLGNQAGNPGNTIY
.	TRBV7-6	TRBJ2-5	TRBD2	ASSQSTSGAQETQY
.	TRBV11-2	TRBJ1-3	TRBD1	ASSLIKRQGDGNTIY
.	TRBV9	TRBJ2-5	.	ASSARDTQETQY
.	TRBV2	TRBJ1-1	TRBD1	ASRRGQGGGEAF
.	TRBV7-2	TRBJ2-7	TRBD2	ASNAKLAYYEQY
.	TRBV7-9	TRBJ2-1	.	ASSLQTSSYNEQF
.	TRBV7-6	TRBJ2-7	TRBD1	ASSLVGTGETYEQY
.	TRBV27	TRBJ2-5	TRBD1	ASSSTGQQETQY
.	TRBV2	TRBJ2-1	TRBD1	ASSEASTGGHEQF
.	TRBV7-8	TRBJ2-1	TRBD1	ASSPRGHEQF
.	TRBV19	TRBJ1-5	.	ASTPLGESNQPQH
.	TRBV2	TRBJ1-5	TRBD1	ASSGKGAVEQPQH
.	TRBV19	TRBJ1-2	.	ASSIPLGWRGQGYGYT
.	TRBV7-9	TRBJ2-6	.	ASSSLRGRAAGANVLT
.	TRBV19	TRBJ2-5	.	ASSSTGLSQETQY
.	TRBV5-1	TRBJ2-1	TRBD2	ASSLLGASGRHGNEQF
.	TRBV18	TRBJ1-6	.	ASSPKSGRGSSYNSPLH
.	TRBV6-4	TRBJ1-2	TRBD1	ASRAQGAYGYT
once	TRBV7-9	TRBJ1-3	TRBD1	ASTGTVAGNTIY
.	TRBV29-1	TRBJ1-2	.	SVGRESINYGYT
once	TRBV7-2	TRBJ2-1	.	ASRTSRKGSYEQF
.	TRBV7-9	TRBJ2-3	TRBD2	ASSPGLAGGNTDTQY
.	TRBV7-2	TRBJ1-2	.	ASSSQGNNYGYT
.	TRBV5-6	TRBJ1-2	.	ASSPPARGSWGYGYT
.	TRBV27	TRBJ1-1	TRBD1	ASEGQGDTEAF
.	TRBV18	TRBJ2-3	.	ASSPLPEGTDTQY
.	TRBV19	TRBJ2-1	TRBD2	ASSGLESSYNEQF
.	TRBV7-8	TRBJ1-2	TRBD1	ASSLAQGASNYGYT
.	TRBV6-5	TRBJ1-1	.	ASSYFPGINTEAF
.	TRBV4-2	TRBJ2-1	.	ASSQGRNSQGNEQF
.	TRBV6-6	TRBJ1-5	.	ASTTKGFSNQPQH
.	TRBV9	TRBJ2-3	.	ASSVGRSGDTQY
.	TRBV18	TRBJ2-3	.	ASSPPGSLDTQY
.	TRBV6-1	TRBJ2-3	.	ASSPEGWGGAQY
.	TRBV25-1	TRBJ1-4	.	ASSESHSATNEKLF
few	TRBV4-2	TRBJ2-2	TRBD2	ASRAGLAGVGTGELF
.	TRBV2	TRBJ2-3	TRBD1	ASGRPAGGGTDTQY
.	TRBV9	TRBJ1-1	.	ASSGGGGPNTEAF
.	TRBV10-3	TRBJ1-1	.	AISESAHNTEAF
.	TRBV7-9	TRBJ2-3	TRBD1	ASIPGTGGTDTQY
.	TRBV6-1	TRBJ1-3	TRBD1	ASSEVGQRGNTIY